One sample yielded the 27 T cell receptor beta chains listed below, sequenced in a study of shared clonotypes between healthy human individuals. Libraries were prepared by immunoSEQ multiplex PCR; TCRdb keeps only in-frame clonotypes and omits some of them. Of 2,500,000 or so clones listed, roughly 90% were seen once; the top ten hold approximately 0.4%. The source material was naive CD4+ T cells from PBMCs. Documented subset: CD45RA+ positively selected. The receptors derive from a young man in good health. Some clones in this sample may be carry-over from other donors' samples.

The chain links TRBV5-1 to TRBJ2-7, with a tentative D call TRBD1 (6 bases). Germline V gives CDR1 SGHRS, CDR2 YFSETQ. Deletions cut 9 bases from V and 4 bases from J, with 26 bases between. The CDR3 is made up of 16 amino acids. DNA for the CDR3: TGCGCCACCTATCGAGGAGGCAGGGGATATGGGTACGAGCAGTACTTC. Translated, it gives CATYRGGRGYGYEQYF.

A single count supports this clone. The same CDR3 can be traced to other DNA sequences in this sample. The J gene is TRBJ2-1, the V gene TRBV5-1; D gene uncertain. V lost 0 bases to trimming and J lost 0 bases, with 10 bases between them. The CDR3 has 16 amino acids. Germline CDR1 and CDR2: SGHRS and YFSETQ. The CDR3 DNA reads as TGCGCCAGCAGCTTGGTGGCGGTGAGCTCCTACAATGAGCAGTTCTTC. This translates into CASSLVAVSSYNEQFF.

This clone showed up just once. The chain combines TRBV2 with TRBJ2-5; 14 bases are a match to TRBD2. CDR1 is SNHLY and CDR2 is FYNNEI in the germline V gene. V shed 7 bases, J shed 5 bases, and the junction held 9 bases outside the gene matches. This CDR3 is built from 16 residues. As DNA, the CDR3 is TGTGCCAGCACGGGGACTAGCGGGAGCTGGGAGGAGACCCAGTACTTC. This gives the protein CASTGTSGSWEETQYF.

The genes are TRBV6-1 and TRBJ1-4, with D tentatively TRBD1 (6 bases). Germline values: CDR1 MNHNS, CDR2 SASEGT. The CDR3 covers 14 residues. Trimming stripped 3 bases from V and 7 bases from J, with 12 bases between. The CDR3: CASSDRTRGEKLFF. CDR3 bases: TGTGCCAGCAGTGACCGAACCAGGGGTGAAAAACTGTTTTTT.

As to this clone: This specimen includes other DNA sequences encoding the same CDR3. The V and J genes are TRBV9 and TRBJ2-1, with D hard to call. The germline CDR1 and CDR2 sequences are SGDLS and YYNGEE. Trimming removed 0 bases from V and 0 bases from J, with 7 bases in between. There are 15 residues in the CDR3. The CDR3 loop is CASSVDGTSYNEQFF. For the CDR3, the DNA is TGTGCCAGCAGCGTAGATGGAACCTCCTACAATGAGCAGTTCTTC.

The rearrangement uses TRBV7-9 and TRBJ1-2; 8 bases align to TRBD1. V shed 1 base, J shed 1 base, and the junction held 2 bases outside the gene matches. The germline CDR1 and CDR2 sequences are SEHNR and FQNEAQ (reference sequence). The CDR3 has 15 residues. DNA for the CDR3: TGTGCCAGCAGCTTAGGGGGACAGGATAACTATGGCTACACCTTC. Residues: CASSLGGQDNYGYTF.

The chain links TRBV15 to TRBJ1-3, with TRBD1 matching over 11 bases. The CDR3 spans 17 residues. V gave up 2 bases and J gave up 0 bases; unmatched junction bases: 3. CDR1 is LNHNV, CDR2 YYDKDF, per germline (reference sequence). CDR3 nucleotides: TGTGCCACCAGCAGACGGACAGGGGGCGGCTCTGGAAACACCATATATTTT. The encoded protein is CATSRRTGGGSGNTIYF.

The CDR3 DNA is TGTGCCAGTAGTATGGCGGGAGGCTCCTACGAGCAGTACTTC. Protein sequence: CASSMAGGSYEQYF. V gene TRBV19 combines with J gene TRBJ2-5, with TRBD2 identical over 8 bases. The J call is uncertain, as TRBJ2-7 better fits the DNA end. There are 14 residues in the CDR3. Germline V gives CDR1 LNHDA, CDR2 SQIVND (reference sequence).

The genes are TRBV5-6 and TRBJ2-7, with D unclear. V was clipped by 4 bases and J by 7 bases, with 15 bases between them. The CDR3 is 13 residues long. Germline V lookup: CDR1 SGHDT, CDR2 YYEEEE. In DNA form, the CDR3 reads TGTGCCAGCAGCGCCCGAATCTACGGAGAGCAGTACTTC. This encodes CASSARIYGEQYF.

A word on this clone: The germline gene is not matched at one end of the junction; a read error may be the cause. The chain couples TRBV4-1 to TRBJ2-1; D tentatively reads TRBD1 or TRBD2 (6 bases each). The CDR3 loop spans 18 amino acids. The germline CDR1 and CDR2 sequences are MGHRA and YSYEKL. CDR3 residues: CVSSQDPVGGRTYNEQFF. The DNA for the CDR3 is TGCGTCAGCAGCCAAGATCCCGTAGGGGGGCGCACCTACAATGAGCAGTTCTTC.

The genes are TRBV5-1 and TRBJ2-2, with D possibly being TRBD1 (5 bases). V was trimmed by 0 bases and J by 7 bases, leaving 7 bases between them. The CDR3 length is 13 residues. Germline lookup yields CDR1 SGHRS and CDR2 YFSETQ. The CDR3 DNA follows: TGCGCCAGCAGCTTGGGTGACAGCGGGGAGCTGTTTTTT. This encodes CASSLGDSGELFF.

The chain recombines TRBV6-5 with TRBJ1-1; TRBD1 matches at 7 bases. CDR3 length equals 15 residues. V dropped 7 bases and J dropped 4; count of bases not matched to a gene: 12. Looked up from germline, CDR1 is MNHEY and CDR2 is SVGAGI. CDR3 region: CASTQGLSGSTEAFF. The CDR3 DNA is TGTGCCAGCACACAGGGGTTAAGTGGAAGCACTGAAGCTTTCTTT.

The chain employs TRBV28 and TRBJ1-5, with D uncertain. V shed 8 bases and J shed 6 bases, with 11 bases lying between them. CDR3 size: 12 residues. CDR1 is MDHEN, CDR2 SYDVKM, per germline. The CDR3 region has the DNA TGTGCCAGCTCGATCTTGATTCAGCCCCAGCATTTT. It is translated as CASSILIQPQHF. Combining the CDR3 with reference TRBV28 and TRBJ1-5 gives the whole variable domain DVKVTQSSRYLVKRTGEKVFLECVQDMDHENMFWYRQDPGLGLRLIYFSYDVKMKEKGDIPEGYSVSREKKERFSLILESASTNQTSMYLCASSILIQPQHFGDGTRLSIL.

The rearrangement joins TRBV2 to TRBJ1-3, with TRBD1 matching 10 bases. The trim removed 4 bases at V and 0 bases at J, leaving 0 bases unmatched. The germline V gene has CDR1 SNHLY and CDR2 FYNNEI. This CDR3 is 15 amino acids long. The CDR3 DNA reads as TGTGCCAGCAGTGGGGACAGGGGCTCTGGAAACACCATATATTTT. Translated: CASSGDRGSGNTIYF.

The V gene is TRBV15, the J gene TRBJ2-2; 7 positions agree with TRBD2. The length of the CDR3 is 18 residues. The ends lost 0 bases at V and 4 bases at J; junction bases unmatched: 11. Looked up from germline, CDR1 is LNHNV and CDR2 is YYDKDF (reference sequence). CDR3 residues: CATSRDPPLADPTGELFF. As DNA, the CDR3 is TGTGCCACCAGCAGAGACCCCCCTCTAGCGGACCCCACCGGGGAGCTGTTTTTT.

This clone has a single count. The V and J genes are TRBV9 and TRBJ2-1; maybe TRBD2 (6 bases). From germline, CDR1 is SGDLS and CDR2 YYNGEE. The CDR3 is made up of 15 amino acids. Trimming removed 4 bases at V and 1 base at J, with 12 bases between. For the CDR3, the DNA is TGTGCCAGCAGCCGGGAGACCGTATCCTACAATGAGCAGTTCTTC. This gives the protein CASSRETVSYNEQFF.

The chain joins TRBV6-5 to TRBJ2-1, with 11 bases lining up with TRBD2. The CDR3 loop spans 15 amino acids. Per the germline V gene, CDR1 is MNHEY and CDR2 is SVGAGI. J lost 7 bases, V lost 4 bases, and 6 bases had no gene match. This chain's CDR3 is CASSSLAGGRNEQFF. DNA of the CDR3: TGTGCCAGCAGTTCCCTAGCGGGAGGAAGAAATGAGCAGTTCTTC.

This clone was seen a single time. The same CDR3 is also encoded by other DNA sequences in this sample. V usage is TRBV28 and J usage is TRBJ2-5; 14 bases fit TRBD2. Looked up from germline, CDR1 is MDHEN and CDR2 is SYDVKM. J was trimmed by 4 bases and V by 7 bases; bases with no gene match: 5. This CDR3 region has 15 residues. The CDR3 DNA reads TGTGCCAGCACAGGACTAGCGGGGGGCGGAGAGACCCAGTACTTC. The encoded protein is CASTGLAGGGETQYF.

This chain uses TRBV7-2 with TRBJ2-1; 9 bases match TRBD2. This CDR3 is 16 amino acids long. The V gene end was trimmed by 5 bases and the J gene end by 4 bases; junction bases not matched to a gene: 9. Per the germline V gene, CDR1 is SGHTA and CDR2 is FQGNSA. CDR3 region: CASSAVATSGYNEQFF. The CDR3 DNA is TGTGCCAGCAGCGCGGTCGCGACTAGCGGTTACAATGAGCAGTTCTTC.

The chain employs TRBV4-2 and TRBJ2-7; 8 bases are shared with TRBD1. V dropped 0 bases and J dropped 3; count of bases not matched to a gene: 7. The CDR3 has 16 amino acids. Germline CDR1 reads LGHNA; CDR2 reads YNFKEQ. In nucleotides, the CDR3 is TGTGCCAGCAGCCAAGATTGGCCAGGGGGCAACTACGAGCAGTACTTC. Translating it yields CASSQDWPGGNYEQYF.

This clone was observed once. V is TRBV4-3 and J is TRBJ2-4, with 8 bases matching TRBD2. Germline trimming cut 0 bases from V and 8 bases from J; bases unmatched to any gene: 6. Germline V gene data show CDR1 as LGHNA and CDR2 as YSLEER. The CDR3 extends over 15 amino acids. The CDR3 coding sequence is TGCGCCAGCAGCCAAGAGTGGTCGGGAGGGGACATTCAGTACTTC. This gives the protein CASSQEWSGGDIQYF.

The rearrangement uses TRBV6-6 and TRBJ2-5; 12 nucleotides align to TRBD2. J was trimmed by 4 bases and V by 6 bases; bases with no gene match: 3. There are 14 residues in the CDR3. CDR1 and CDR2 (germline): MNHNY, SVGAGI (reference sequence). The CDR3 loop reads CASSALAGGETQYF. The CDR3 coding sequence is TGTGCCAGCAGCGCACTAGCGGGAGGAGAGACCCAGTACTTC.

The chain is built from TRBV7-6 and TRBJ2-1, with 7 nucleotides matching TRBD2. The CDR3 is made up of 13 amino acids. The germline gives CDR1 SGHVS, CDR2 FNYEAQ. V was pared by 5 bases and J by 9 bases, with 7 bases of the junction left unmatched. Here the CDR3 reads CASSLRGRVEQFF. The CDR3, as DNA: TGTGCCAGCAGCCTTCGGGGGAGGGTTGAGCAGTTCTTC.

This clone is a singleton in its sample. The chain's CDR3 is CASSYSTSAYNYEQYF. The CDR3 DNA follows: TGTGCCAGCAGTTACTCAACCAGCGCCTACAACTACGAGCAGTACTTC. V and J are TRBV6-6 and TRBJ2-7; the D is unclear. The CDR3 sequence is 16 residues long. In germline, CDR1 is MNHNY, CDR2 SVGAGI (reference sequence). V was shortened by 0 bases and J by 3 bases, with 15 bases between the two germline ends.

The chain uses TRBV7-2 and TRBJ2-3; D is ambiguous. The CDR3 sequence is 15 residues long. Trimming left V 3 bases short and J 4 bases short, with 14 bases between. Looked up from germline, CDR1 is SGHTA and CDR2 is FQGNSA. In DNA, the CDR3 is TGTGCCAGCAGCTTCAATCCGCGGAACGCAGATACGCAGTATTTT. This sequence encodes CASSFNPRNADTQYF.

The chain couples TRBV9 to TRBJ2-7; 11 nucleotides align to TRBD2. Germline loops: CDR1 SGDLS, CDR2 YYNGEE. The ends lost 4 bases at V and 6 bases at J; junction bases unmatched: 6. The CDR3 contains 14 residues. The CDR3 coding sequence is TGTGCCAGCAGCCTGACTAGCGGGAAGGGCGAGCAGTACTTC. The encoded protein is CASSLTSGKGEQYF. Drawing the rest from reference TRBV9 and TRBJ2-7, the complete variable domain is DSGVTQTPKHLITATGQRVTLRCSPRSGDLSVYWYQQSLDQGLQFLIQYYNGEERAKGNILERFSAQQFPDLHSELNLSSLELGDSALYFCASSLTSGKGEQYFGPGTRLTVT.

The CDR3 sequence: CASRQGFTDTQYF. The DNA of the CDR3 is TGCGCCAGCAGACAGGGTTTCACAGATACGCAGTATTTT. The chain recombines TRBV10-1 with TRBJ2-3; D possibly corresponds to TRBD1 (6 bases). This CDR3 has 13 residues. Looked up from germline, CDR1 is WNHNN and CDR2 is SYGVQD (reference sequence). Trimming stripped 6 bases from V and 2 bases from J, with 9 bases between.